A selection of T cell receptor beta chains follows, all from one sample in a study of blood T cell repertoires in COVID-19. The protocol was immunoSEQ multiplex PCR, while the TCRdb copy is restricted to in-frame clones and leaves out a portion. This sample has around 130,000 clones, with about 88% found just once. Source material: peripheral blood. The origin of the receptors is a human donor with COVID-19, enrolled during active disease. The donor label of this sample is uncertain. Each CDR3 is given with its conserved first and last residue. The D gene is left open where the match is weak. Rows give clone size only sometimes, using once, few, many, or a class for an expanded clone.

D: TRBD1; size: NA; J: TRBJ2-7; V: TRBV5-6; length: 14; DNA: TGTGCCAGCAGCCTGGGACAGGGACTCTACGAGCAGTACTTC; CDR3: CASSLGQGLYEQYF
D: TRBD2; size: once; J: TRBJ2-7; V: TRBV5-1; length: 16; DNA: TGCGCCAGCAGCTTAGGGGGTGCGGGAGGGACTTACGAGCAGTACTTC; CDR3: CASSLGGAGGTYEQYF
D: NA; size: NA; J: TRBJ1-1; V: TRBV20-1; length: 11; DNA: TGCAGGGCGCTGCTAGGAACTGAAGCTTTCTTT; CDR3: CRALLGTEAFF
D: NA; size: NA; J: TRBJ1-5; V: TRBV11-2; length: 15; DNA: TGTGCCAGCAGCCTCGGGTCTCATAGCAATCAGCCCCAGCATTTT; CDR3: CASSLGSHSNQPQHF
D: NA; size: NA; J: TRBJ2-7; V: TRBV29-1; length: 10; DNA: TGCAGCGCCAGCGACTACGAGCAGTACTTC; CDR3: CSASDYEQYF
D: NA; size: NA; J: TRBJ1-2; V: TRBV29-1; length: 12; DNA: TGCAGCGTTGACCCCAGGAGGAATGGCTACACCTTC; CDR3: CSVDPRRNGYTF
D: NA; size: NA; J: TRBJ1-6; V: TRBV7-6; length: 15; DNA: TGTGCCAGCAGCCTAAGGGCGGGGGATAATTCACCCCTCCACTTT; CDR3: CASSLRAGDNSPLHF
D: NA; size: NA; J: TRBJ2-7; V: TRBV5-1; length: 14; DNA: TGCGCCAGCAGCTTGGCCATCGGGTCCTACGAGCAGTACTTC; CDR3: CASSLAIGSYEQYF
D: TRBD2; size: NA; J: TRBJ2-5; V: TRBV10-2; length: 14; DNA: TGCGCCAGCAGTGCGGGGGGGGGCGCCCAGACCCAGTACTTC; CDR3: CASSAGGGAQTQYF
D: NA; size: NA; J: TRBJ2-7; V: TRBV12-3/TRBV12-4; length: 13; DNA: TGTGCCAGCAGTTCGCGGTTCTCCTACGAGCAGTACTTC; CDR3: CASSSRFSYEQYF
D: TRBD1; size: NA; J: TRBJ2-3; V: TRBV5-8; length: 19; DNA: TGTGCCAGCACCCCCCCGGGGACAGGGCCGCAGTGGCGTAGAGATACGCAGTATTTT; CDR3: CASTPPGTGPQWRRDTQYF
D: NA; size: NA; J: TRBJ1-1; V: TRBV29-1; length: 12; DNA: TGCAGCGCCCGCACGGGGTACACTGAAGCTTTCTTT; CDR3: CSARTGYTEAFF
D: NA; size: NA; J: TRBJ2-7; V: TRBV9; length: 14; DNA: TGTGCCAGCAGCGCCGGACAGCCTTCCTACGAGCAGTACTTC; CDR3: CASSAGQPSYEQYF
D: NA; size: NA; J: TRBJ2-7; V: TRBV11-2; length: 13; DNA: TGTGCCAGCACCTATGACAGACTCTACGAGCAGTACTTC; CDR3: CASTYDRLYEQYF
D: NA; size: NA; J: TRBJ2-7; V: TRBV28; length: 15; DNA: TGTGCCAGCAGTTTACTTCAGGGGAACTCGGCCGAGCAGTACTTC; CDR3: CASSLLQGNSAEQYF
D: TRBD2; size: NA; J: TRBJ2-1; V: TRBV9; length: 15; DNA: TGTGCCAGCAGCGCTTCTGGCGGGGGGTACAATGAGCAGTTCTTC; CDR3: CASSASGGGYNEQFF
D: NA; size: NA; J: TRBJ1-3; V: TRBV7-8; length: 16; DNA: TGTGCCAGCAGCTTAGTCAGGGTTGGGCCTGGAAACACCATATATTTT; CDR3: CASSLVRVGPGNTIYF
D: TRBD1; size: NA; J: TRBJ2-5; V: TRBV5-1; length: 16; DNA: TGCGCCAGCAGCTCGCAGGGGGACAGTGGCCAAGAGACCCAGTACTTC; CDR3: CASSSQGDSGQETQYF
D: NA; size: NA; J: TRBJ2-2; V: TRBV5-1; length: 17; DNA: TGCGCCAGCAGGCGAGTTTCAGGGGTGGCAGACACCGGGGAGCTGTTTTTT; CDR3: CASRRVSGVADTGELFF
D: NA; size: few; J: TRBJ1-3; V: TRBV14; length: 14; DNA: TGTGCCAGCAGCCAACCGGTCGCTGGAAACACCATATATTTT; CDR3: CASSQPVAGNTIYF
D: NA; size: NA; J: TRBJ1-6; V: TRBV7-3; length: 15; DNA: TGTGCCAGCAGCTTAGGTTTCGGAGTCAATTCACCCCTCCACTTT; CDR3: CASSLGFGVNSPLHF
D: NA; size: NA; J: TRBJ1-4; V: TRBV15; length: 15; DNA: TGTGCCACCAGCAGAGAATCTTCAGGGTTTGAAAAACTGTTTTTT; CDR3: CATSRESSGFEKLFF
D: NA; size: NA; J: TRBJ2-2; V: TRBV7-9; length: 14; DNA: TGTGCCAGCAGCTTAGGAACAAACACCGGGGAGCTGTTTTTT; CDR3: CASSLGTNTGELFF
D: NA; size: NA; J: TRBJ2-5; V: TRBV7-8; length: 14; DNA: TGTGCCAGCAGCCACCCCGGGCAGGAGGGGACCCAGTACTTC; CDR3: CASSHPGQEGTQYF
D: NA; size: NA; J: TRBJ1-6; V: TRBV2; length: 14; DNA: TGTGCCAGCAGTGTTCTTGACAGACCCTCACCCCTCCACTTT; CDR3: CASSVLDRPSPLHF
D: TRBD1; size: NA; J: TRBJ2-3; V: TRBV5-1; length: 15; DNA: TGCGCCAGCAGCCCTAGGACAGGGATAGCAGATACGCAGTATTTT; CDR3: CASSPRTGIADTQYF
D: NA; size: NA; J: TRBJ1-1; V: TRBV7-9; length: 13; DNA: TGTGCCAGCAGCCCCGGGGTGGACACTGAAGCTTTCTTT; CDR3: CASSPGVDTEAFF
D: NA; size: NA; J: TRBJ2-3; V: TRBV7-2; length: 14; DNA: TGTGCCAGCGGCGGAGGACCCCAGAGGGCTACGCAGTATTTT; CDR3: CASGGGPQRATQYF
D: NA; size: NA; J: TRBJ2-3; V: TRBV11-3; length: 14; DNA: TGTGCCAGCAGCTTAGGGACGGGAGCAGATACGCAGTATTTT; CDR3: CASSLGTGADTQYF
D: TRBD1; size: NA; J: TRBJ1-5; V: TRBV6-1; length: 15; DNA: TGTGCCAGCAGTGAATGGGGACAGGGGGGACAGCCCCAGCATTTT; CDR3: CASSEWGQGGQPQHF
D: TRBD2; size: few; J: TRBJ2-7; V: TRBV5-1; length: 16; DNA: TGCGCCAGCAGCTTGTCCCCGGGCGGGGGGGCCAACGAGCAGTACTTC; CDR3: CASSLSPGGGANEQYF